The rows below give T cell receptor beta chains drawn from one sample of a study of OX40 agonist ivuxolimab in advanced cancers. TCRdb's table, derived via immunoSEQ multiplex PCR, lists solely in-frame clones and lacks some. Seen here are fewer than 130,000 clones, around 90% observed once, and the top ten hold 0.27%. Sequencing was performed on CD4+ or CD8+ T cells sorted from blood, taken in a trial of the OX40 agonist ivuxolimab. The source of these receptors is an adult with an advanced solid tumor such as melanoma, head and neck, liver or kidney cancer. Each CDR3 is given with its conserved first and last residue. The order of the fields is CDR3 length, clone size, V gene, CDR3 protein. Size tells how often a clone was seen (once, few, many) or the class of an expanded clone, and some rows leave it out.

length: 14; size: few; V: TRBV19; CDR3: CASSIFAGRVELFF
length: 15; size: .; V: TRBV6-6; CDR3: CASSSYRRARYEQYF
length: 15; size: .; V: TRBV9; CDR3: CASSVLGVGNEKLFF
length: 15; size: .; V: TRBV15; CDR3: CATSRDRGGENIQYF
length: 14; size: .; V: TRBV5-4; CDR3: CASSSGAGGTEAFF
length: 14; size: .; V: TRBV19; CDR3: CASRRQDRSYEQYF
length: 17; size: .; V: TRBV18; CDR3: CASSPLRGASYNSPLHF
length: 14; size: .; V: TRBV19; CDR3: CASSISEGGQPQHF
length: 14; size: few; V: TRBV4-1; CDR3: CASSQERLGLALHF
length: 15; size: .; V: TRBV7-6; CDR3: CASTEGSANTGELFF
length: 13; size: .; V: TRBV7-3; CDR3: CASSLEGWNGYTF
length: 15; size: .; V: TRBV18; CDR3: CASSLRNRVDTEAFF
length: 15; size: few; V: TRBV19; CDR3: CASSMSTAGSYGYTF
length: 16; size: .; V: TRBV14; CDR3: CASSPMDSSRNYGYTF
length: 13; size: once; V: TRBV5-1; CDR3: CASSLVSSGELFF
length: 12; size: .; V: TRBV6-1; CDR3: CASTGANYGYTF
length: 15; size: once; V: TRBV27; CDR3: CASSLRQGGYNEQFF
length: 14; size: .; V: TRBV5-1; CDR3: CASSPTGVGNTIYF
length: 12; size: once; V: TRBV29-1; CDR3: CSVAYSNEKLFF
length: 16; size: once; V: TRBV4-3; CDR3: CASSQDLARPSYEQYF
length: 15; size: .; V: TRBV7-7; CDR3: CASSSHVTGQETQYF
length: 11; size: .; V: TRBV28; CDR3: CASSPKYEQFF
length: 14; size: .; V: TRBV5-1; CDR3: CASSMGQGEETQYF
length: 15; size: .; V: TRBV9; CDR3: CASSVRGQLNSPLHF
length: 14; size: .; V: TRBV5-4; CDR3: CASSSRVTGEKLFF
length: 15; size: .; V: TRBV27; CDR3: CASSLSPDSGNTIYF
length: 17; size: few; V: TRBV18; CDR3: CASSPTGTGKRNQPQHF
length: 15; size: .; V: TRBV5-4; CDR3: CASSLKEISTDTQYF
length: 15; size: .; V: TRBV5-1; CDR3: CASSLDRGVGSPLHF
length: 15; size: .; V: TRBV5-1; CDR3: CASSPFSLSYNEQFF
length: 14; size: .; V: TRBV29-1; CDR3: CSVGASGTYNEQFF
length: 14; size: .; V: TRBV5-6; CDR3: CASSLAPAAYGYTF